This TCR beta chain was observed in a study of blood T cells in healthy people across ages. Study details: Capture by template switching was about one barcoded beta molecule per two T cells.

Using a J-beta primer mix together with a sample-barcoded 5' primer, a second PCR was run for roughly 7 to 12 cycles. With 12 random nucleotides, a template-switch adaptor tagged each individual cDNA molecule. Sequencing of every sample gave 2.5 million or more CDR3-containing paired-end reads. TCRdb analysed the 5' RACE reads with MiXCR anew, one entry per CDR3 protein. The table shows around 2 million distinct CDR3 sequences, with 35% to 50% occurring only once. The study drew donors from healthy Caucasian individuals in Russia aged roughly 6 to 90. The source is a human donor in good health. Sequencing was done on a sample of blood.

This CDR3 reads CSVASGIYNEQFF. The CDR3 nucleotides are TGCAGCGTTGCCAGCGGTATTTACAATGAGCAGTTCTTC. The chain recombines TRBV29-1 with TRBJ2-1; D perhaps matches TRBD2 (5 bases). The CDR3 extends over 13 amino acids. Deletions cut 4 bases from V and 4 bases from J, with 11 bases between. From germline, CDR1 is SQVTM and CDR2 ANQGSEA.